This TCR beta chain was captured in a study of identifying expanded T cells in peripheral blood. General study findings and limits: Roughly two-week clone count variance significantly increased as total template count grew.

A remark on this clone: Its antigen is currently unknown.

Healthy donors had no documented immune events, such as infections, while sampled. Germline CDR1 is LGHNA and CDR2 is YNFKEQ. V shed 0 bases, J shed 2 bases, and the junction held 4 bases outside the gene matches. The CDR3 extends over 16 amino acids. Only in-frame clones appear in the TCRdb table, and some are missing; sequencing was by immunoSEQ multiplex PCR. The data show approximately 85,000 clones, just under 85% seen once. J is TRBJ2-1 and V is TRBV4-2, with 7 bases aligning to TRBD1. Sequencing used blood. The receptor was isolated from a person aged 18 to 70 in good health. The CDR3: CASSQEAGGAYNEQFF. CDR3 DNA: TGTGCCAGCAGCCAAGAGGCAGGGGGAGCCTACAATGAGCAGTTCTTC.